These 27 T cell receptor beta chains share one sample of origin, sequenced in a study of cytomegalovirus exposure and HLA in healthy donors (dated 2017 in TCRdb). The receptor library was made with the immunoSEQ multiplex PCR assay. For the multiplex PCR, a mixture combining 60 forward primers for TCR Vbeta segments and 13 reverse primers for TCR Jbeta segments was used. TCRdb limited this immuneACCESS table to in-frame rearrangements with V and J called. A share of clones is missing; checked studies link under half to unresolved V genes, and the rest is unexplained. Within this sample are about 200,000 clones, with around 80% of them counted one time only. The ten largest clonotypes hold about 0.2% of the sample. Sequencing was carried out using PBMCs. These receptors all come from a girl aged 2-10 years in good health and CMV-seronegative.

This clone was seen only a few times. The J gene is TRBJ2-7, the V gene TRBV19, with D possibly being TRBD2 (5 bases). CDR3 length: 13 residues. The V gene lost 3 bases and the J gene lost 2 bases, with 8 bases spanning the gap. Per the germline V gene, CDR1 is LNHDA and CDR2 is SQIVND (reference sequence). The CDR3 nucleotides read TGTGCCAGTAGTATCGGGATGGCCTACGAGCAGTACTTC. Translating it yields CASSIGMAYEQYF.

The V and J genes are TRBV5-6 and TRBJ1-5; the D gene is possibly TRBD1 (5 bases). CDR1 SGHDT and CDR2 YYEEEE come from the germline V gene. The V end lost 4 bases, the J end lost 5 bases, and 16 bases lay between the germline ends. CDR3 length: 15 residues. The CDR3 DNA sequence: TGTGCCAGCAGCCGCCTTGGGAGGGGAGATCAGCCCCAGCATTTT. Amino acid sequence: CASSRLGRGDQPQHF.

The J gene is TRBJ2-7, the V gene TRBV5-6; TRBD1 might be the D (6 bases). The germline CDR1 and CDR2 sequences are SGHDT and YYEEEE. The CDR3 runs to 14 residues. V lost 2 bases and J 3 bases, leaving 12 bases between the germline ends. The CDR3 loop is CASSFGQGFYEQYF. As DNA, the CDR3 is TGTGCCAGCAGCTTTGGCCAGGGGTTCTACGAGCAGTACTTC.

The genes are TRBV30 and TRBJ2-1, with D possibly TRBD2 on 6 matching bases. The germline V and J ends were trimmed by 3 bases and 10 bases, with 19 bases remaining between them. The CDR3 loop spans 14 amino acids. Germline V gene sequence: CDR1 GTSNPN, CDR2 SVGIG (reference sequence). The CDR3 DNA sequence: TGTGCCTGGAGGGGGCGGGATAAGCCTCGGGAGCAGTTCTTC. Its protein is CAWRGRDKPREQFF.

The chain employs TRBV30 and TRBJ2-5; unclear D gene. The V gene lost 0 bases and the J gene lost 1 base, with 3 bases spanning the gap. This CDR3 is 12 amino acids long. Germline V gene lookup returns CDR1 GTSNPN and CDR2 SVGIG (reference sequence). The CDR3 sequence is CAWSVLQETQYF. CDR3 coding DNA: TGTGCCTGGAGTGTCCTCCAAGAGACCCAGTACTTC.

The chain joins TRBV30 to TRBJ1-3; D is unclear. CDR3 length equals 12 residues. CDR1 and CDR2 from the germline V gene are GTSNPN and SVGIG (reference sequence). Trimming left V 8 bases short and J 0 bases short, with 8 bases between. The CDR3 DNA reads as TGTGCCCACGGGGTCTCTGGAAACACCATATATTTT. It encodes CAHGVSGNTIYF.

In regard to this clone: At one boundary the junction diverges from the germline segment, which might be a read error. CDR3 amino acids: CSSSFGQSVHQF. DNA of the CDR3: TGTTCCAGCAGCTTCGGACAGAGCGTTCATCAATTT. This chain connects TRBV7-9 to TRBJ1-5; perhaps TRBD1 as D (6 bases). In germline, CDR1 is SEHNR, CDR2 FQNEAQ (reference sequence). The CDR3 consists of 12 residues.

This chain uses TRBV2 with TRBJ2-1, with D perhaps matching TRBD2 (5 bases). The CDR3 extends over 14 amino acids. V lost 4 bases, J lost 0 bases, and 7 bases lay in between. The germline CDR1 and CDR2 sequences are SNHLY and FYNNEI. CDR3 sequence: CASSGGRSYNEQFF. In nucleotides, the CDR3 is TGTGCCAGCAGTGGAGGGCGCTCCTACAATGAGCAGTTCTTC.

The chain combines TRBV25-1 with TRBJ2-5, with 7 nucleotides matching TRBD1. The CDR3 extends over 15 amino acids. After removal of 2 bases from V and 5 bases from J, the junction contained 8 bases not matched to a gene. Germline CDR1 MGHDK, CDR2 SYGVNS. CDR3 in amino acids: CASSELTGARETQYF. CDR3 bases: TGTGCCAGCAGTGAACTAACAGGGGCCCGGGAGACCCAGTACTTC.

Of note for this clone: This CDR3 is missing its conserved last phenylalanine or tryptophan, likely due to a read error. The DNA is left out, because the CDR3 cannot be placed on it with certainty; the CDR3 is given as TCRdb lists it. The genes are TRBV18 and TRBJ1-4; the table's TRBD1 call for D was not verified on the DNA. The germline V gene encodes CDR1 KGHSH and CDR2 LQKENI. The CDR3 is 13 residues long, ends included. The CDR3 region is CASSSSRGQGFTL.

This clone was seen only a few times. CDR3 sequence reads: CASSNQGAGGNTIYF. The CDR3 DNA reads as TGTGCCAGCAGTAACCAGGGGGCAGGGGGAAACACCATATATTTT. The chain carries TRBV6-1 and TRBJ1-3; TRBD1 matches 8 bases. The V and J ends lost 5 bases and 4 bases, in that order; junction bases with no gene match: 7. The CDR3 totals 15 residues. Per germline, CDR1 MNHNS and CDR2 SASEGT.

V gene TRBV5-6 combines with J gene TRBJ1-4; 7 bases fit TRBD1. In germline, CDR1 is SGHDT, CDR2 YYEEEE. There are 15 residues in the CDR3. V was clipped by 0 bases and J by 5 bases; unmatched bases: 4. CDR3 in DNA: TGTGCCAGCAGCTTGGCCCCAGGGGGGAATGAAAAACTGTTTTTT. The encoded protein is CASSLAPGGNEKLFF.

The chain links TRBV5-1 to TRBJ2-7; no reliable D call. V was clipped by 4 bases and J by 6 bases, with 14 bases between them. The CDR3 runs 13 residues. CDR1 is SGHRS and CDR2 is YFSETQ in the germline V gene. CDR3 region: CASSQLVGSEQYF. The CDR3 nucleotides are TGCGCCAGCAGCCAGCTTGTGGGCTCCGAGCAGTACTTC.

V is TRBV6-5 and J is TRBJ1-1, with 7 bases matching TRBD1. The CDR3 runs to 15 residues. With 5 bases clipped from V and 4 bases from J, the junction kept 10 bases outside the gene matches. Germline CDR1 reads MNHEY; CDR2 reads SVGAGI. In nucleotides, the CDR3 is TGTGCCAGCAGTGGTCACAGGGGTTTCGGCACTGAAGCTTTCTTT. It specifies CASSGHRGFGTEAFF.

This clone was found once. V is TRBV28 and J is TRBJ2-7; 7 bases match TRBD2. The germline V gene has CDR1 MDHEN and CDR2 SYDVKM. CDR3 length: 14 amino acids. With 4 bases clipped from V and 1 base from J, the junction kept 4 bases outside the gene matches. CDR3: CASSSTLASYEQYF. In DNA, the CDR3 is TGTGCCAGCAGTTCAACACTAGCGTCCTACGAGCAGTACTTC.

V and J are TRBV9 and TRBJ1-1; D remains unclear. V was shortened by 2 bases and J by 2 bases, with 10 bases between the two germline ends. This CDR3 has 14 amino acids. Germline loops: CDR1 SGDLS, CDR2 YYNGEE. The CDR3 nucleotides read TGTGCCAGCAGCGTCGAGGGTCCTAACACTGAAGCTTTCTTT. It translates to CASSVEGPNTEAFF.

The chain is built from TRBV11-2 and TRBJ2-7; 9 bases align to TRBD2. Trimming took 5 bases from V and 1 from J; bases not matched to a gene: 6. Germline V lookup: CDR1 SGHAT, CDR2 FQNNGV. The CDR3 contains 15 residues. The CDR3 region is CASSTSGLSSYEQYF. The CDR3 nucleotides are TGTGCCAGCAGCACTAGCGGGTTAAGTTCCTACGAGCAGTACTTC.

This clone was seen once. The CDR3, as DNA: TGTGCCAGCAGCTTTGGCCTGGCAGAGACCCAGTACTTC. The encoded protein is CASSFGLAETQYF. V usage is TRBV7-2 and J usage is TRBJ2-5; D gene unclear. This CDR3 has 13 residues. V shed 3 bases and J shed 4 bases, with 9 bases lying between them. Germline loops: CDR1 SGHTA, CDR2 FQGNSA.

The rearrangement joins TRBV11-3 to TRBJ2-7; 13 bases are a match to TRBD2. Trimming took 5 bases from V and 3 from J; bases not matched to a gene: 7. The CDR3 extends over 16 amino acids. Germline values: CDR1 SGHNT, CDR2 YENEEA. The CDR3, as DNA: TGTGCCAGCAGCCCTGGGGGGACTAGCGGGATCTACGAGCAGTACTTC. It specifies CASSPGGTSGIYEQYF.

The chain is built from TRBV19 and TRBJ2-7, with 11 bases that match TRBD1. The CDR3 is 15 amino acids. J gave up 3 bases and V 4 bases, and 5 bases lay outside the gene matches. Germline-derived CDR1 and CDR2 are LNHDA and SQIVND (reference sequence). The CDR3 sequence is CASSTGTGGVYEQYF. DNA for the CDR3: TGTGCCAGTAGTACCGGGACAGGGGGGGTCTACGAGCAGTACTTC.

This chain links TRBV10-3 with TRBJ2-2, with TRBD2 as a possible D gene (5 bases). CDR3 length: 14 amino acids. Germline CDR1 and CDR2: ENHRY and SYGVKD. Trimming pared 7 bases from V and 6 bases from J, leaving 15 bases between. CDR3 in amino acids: CAITPGLRSGELFF. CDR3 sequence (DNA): TGTGCCATCACGCCGGGATTAAGATCCGGGGAGCTGTTTTTT.

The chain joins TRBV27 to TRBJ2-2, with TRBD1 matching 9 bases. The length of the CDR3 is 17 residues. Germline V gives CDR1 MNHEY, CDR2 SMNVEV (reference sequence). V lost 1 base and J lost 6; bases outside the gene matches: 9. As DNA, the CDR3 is TGTGCCAGCAGTTTATGGGGGACAGGGTTTGTCTCCGGGGAGCTGTTTTTT. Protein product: CASSLWGTGFVSGELFF.

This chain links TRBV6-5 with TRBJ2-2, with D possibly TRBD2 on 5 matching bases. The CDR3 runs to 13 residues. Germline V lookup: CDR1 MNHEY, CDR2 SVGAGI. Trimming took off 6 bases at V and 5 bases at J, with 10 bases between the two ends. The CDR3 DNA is TGTGCCAGCAGCCCCCAGCGGACCGGGGAGCTGTTTTTT. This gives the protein CASSPQRTGELFF.

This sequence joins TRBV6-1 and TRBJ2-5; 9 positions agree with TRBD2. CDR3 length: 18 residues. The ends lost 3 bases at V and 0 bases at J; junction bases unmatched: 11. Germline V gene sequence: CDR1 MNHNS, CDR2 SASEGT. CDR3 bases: TGTGCCAGCAGTGATGGAGCGGGGGGAGCCCTTTACCAAGAGACCCAGTACTTC. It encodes CASSDGAGGALYQETQYF.

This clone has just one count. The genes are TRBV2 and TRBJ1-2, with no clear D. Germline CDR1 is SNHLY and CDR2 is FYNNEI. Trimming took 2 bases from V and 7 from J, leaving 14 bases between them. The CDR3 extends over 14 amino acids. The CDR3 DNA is TGTGCCAGCAGTGAATTCGGCGGGGAGGGTGGCTACACCTTC. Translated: CASSEFGGEGGYTF.

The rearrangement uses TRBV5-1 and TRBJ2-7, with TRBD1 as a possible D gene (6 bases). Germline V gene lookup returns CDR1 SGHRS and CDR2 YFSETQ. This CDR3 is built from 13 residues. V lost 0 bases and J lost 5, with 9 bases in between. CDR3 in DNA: TGCGCCAGCAGCTTGGACAGGGTAAACGAGCAGTACTTC. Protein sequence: CASSLDRVNEQYF. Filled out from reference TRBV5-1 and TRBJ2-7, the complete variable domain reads KAGVTQTPRYLIKTRGQQVTLSCSPISGHRSVSWYQQTPGQGLQFLFEYFSETQRNKGNFPGRFSGRQFSNSRSEMNVSTLELGDSALYLCASSLDRVNEQYFGPGTRLTVT.

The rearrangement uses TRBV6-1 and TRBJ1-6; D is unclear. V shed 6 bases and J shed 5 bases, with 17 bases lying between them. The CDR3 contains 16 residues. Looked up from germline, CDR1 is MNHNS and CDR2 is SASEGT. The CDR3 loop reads CASREPRGVHNSPLHF. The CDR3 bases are TGTGCCAGCAGAGAACCACGCGGGGTCCATAATTCACCCCTCCACTTT.